The 25 T cell receptor beta chains given below trace back to one sample, sequenced in a study of Graves' ophthalmopathy and Graves' hyperthyroidism (dated by TCRdb to the late 2010s). This sample was sequenced with an Illumina HiSeq 2000. TCR beta CDR3 regions were amplified from RNA transcripts for repertoire sequencing. The first round was an RT-PCR using HTBI primers with the Qiagen OneStep RT-PCR kit, and this first round was followed by a second-round multiplex PCR, then size selection and purification. TCRdb trimmed the raw reads at Q25, called clones with MiXCR and kept productive beta chains. One record per CDR3 amino acid sequence lists the most common genes and DNA. This sample holds approximately 540,000 distinct CDR3 sequences; under 40% were observed only once. The ten largest clones add up to 3.5% to 4.5% of the sample. Sample: peripheral blood or thyroid tissue (not recorded which). These receptors were obtained from an adult man with Graves' hyperthyroidism.

This clonotype was observed a handful of times. A read error may explain this, as a much larger clone is one base away. Lacking the conserved final phenylalanine or tryptophan, this CDR3 likely reflects a read error. The rearrangement links TRBV7-2 to TRBJ1-2, with TRBD1 identical over 8 bases. The CDR3 covers 17 residues. Germline V CDR1 and CDR2: SGHTA, FQGNSA. V lost 1 base to trimming and J lost 0 bases; unmatched junction nucleotides: 7. CDR3 amino acids: CASSLVPGGAANYGYTL. The CDR3 DNA reads TGTGCCAGCAGCTTAGTCCCAGGGGGCGCAGCTAACTATGGCTACACCCTC.

The chain is built from TRBV25-1 and TRBJ1-2, with 10 bases matching TRBD1. V lost 11 bases to trimming and J lost 8 bases; unmatched junction nucleotides: 5. From germline, CDR1 is MGHDK and CDR2 SYGVNS. The CDR3 totals 11 residues. The CDR3 DNA reads TGTGCCGGGACAGGGGTTTGGGGCTACACCTTC. Translated: CAGTGVWGYTF.

With regard to this clonotype: One junction end disagrees with the germline gene, perhaps due to a read error. The chain carries TRBV10-3 and TRBJ1-2, with D perhaps matching TRBD1 (5 bases). Germline V gene lookup returns CDR1 ENHRY and CDR2 SYGVKD. The length of the CDR3 is 18 residues. Here the CDR3 reads CASSLSDSPWEANYGYTF. DNA of the CDR3: TGTGCCAGCAGTTTAAGCGACAGTCCATGGGAGGCTAACTATGGCTACACCTTC.

The rearrangement uses TRBV5-1 and TRBJ2-6; 11 positions agree with TRBD1. This CDR3 spans 20 amino acids. With 4 bases clipped from V and 0 bases from J, the junction kept 12 bases outside the gene matches. CDR1 is SGHRS, CDR2 YFSETQ, per germline. This CDR3 is CASSVRDRGFTDSGANVLTF. The CDR3 DNA is TGCGCCAGCAGCGTCCGGGACAGGGGGTTCACAGACTCTGGGGCCAACGTCCTGACTTTC. The variable domain in full, completed from reference TRBV5-1 and TRBJ2-6, reads KAGVTQTPRYLIKTRGQQVTLSCSPISGHRSVSWYQQTPGQGLQFLFEYFSETQRNKGNFPGRFSGRQFSNSRSEMNVSTLELGDSALYLCASSVRDRGFTDSGANVLTFGAGSRLTVL.

This clonotype was detected ten times or more. The chain has TRBV5-1 and TRBJ2-5, with 8 positions matching TRBD2. Trimming removed 4 bases from V and 5 bases from J; junction bases left unmatched: 10. There are 15 residues in the CDR3. Germline V lookup: CDR1 SGHRS, CDR2 YFSETQ. The CDR3 spells CASSPEAGRAETQYF. The CDR3 DNA reads TGCGCCAGCAGCCCAGAGGCCGGGAGGGCCGAGACCCAGTACTTC.

The table lists this clonotype with many counts. The rearrangement joins TRBV12-3 or TRBV12-4 to TRBJ1-6; D is unclear. The CDR3 is made up of 12 amino acids. Between the trimmed V and J ends, which lost 6 bases and 15 bases, there was a span of 15 bases. The CDR3 DNA follows: TGTGCCAGCAGCGACGTGCTCTGGGACCTCCACTTT. Encoded protein: CASSDVLWDLHF.

The table lists this clonotype with many counts. Here the CDR3 reads CASSRSGGQETQYF. The DNA for the CDR3 is TGTGCCAGCAGCCGAAGCGGGGGACAAGAGACCCAGTACTTC. The V gene is TRBV7-9, the J gene TRBJ2-5; 8 bases are a match to TRBD2. The CDR3 is made up of 14 amino acids. The V gene's germline CDR1 is SEHNR and CDR2 FQNEAQ (reference sequence). V gave up 5 bases and J gave up 2 bases; unmatched junction bases: 4.

In its sample, this clonotype was seen many times. This rearrangement joins TRBV20-1 to TRBJ2-3; D is uncertain. The CDR3 spans 13 residues. The V gene lost 3 bases and the J gene lost 3 bases, with 10 bases spanning the gap. Per the germline V gene, CDR1 is DFQATT and CDR2 is SNEGSKA (reference sequence). In nucleotides, the CDR3 is TGCAGTGCTAGCCCAGGCCCTACAGATACGCAGTATTTT. Its protein is CSASPGPTDTQYF.

The chain has TRBV7-8 and TRBJ2-1; D ambiguous. V dropped 1 base and J dropped 2 bases, with 6 bases sitting between them. CDR3 length: 14 amino acids. Looked up from germline, CDR1 is SGHVS and CDR2 is FQNEAQ. The CDR3 region is CASSLVGAYNEQFF. In DNA form, the CDR3 reads TGTGCCAGCAGCTTAGTGGGTGCCTACAATGAGCAGTTCTTC. Looking up the rest from reference TRBV7-8 and TRBJ2-1 gives the full variable domain: GAGVSQSPRYKVAKRGQDVALRCDPISGHVSLFWYQQALGQGPEFLTYFQNEAQLDKSGLPSDRFFAERPEGSVSTLKIQRTQQEDSAVYLCASSLVGAYNEQFFGPGTRLTVL.

This clonotype showed up many times. The junction and the germline gene differ at one end; a read error may be behind it. The rearrangement joins TRBV10-3 to TRBJ1-2; the match to TRBD1 covers 8 bases. The CDR3 extends over 16 amino acids. Germline loops: CDR1 ENHRY, CDR2 SYGVKD. The DNA of the CDR3 is TGTGCCAGCAGTGACCTAATCCCAGGGGGCGGAGATGGCTACACCTTC. Residues: CASSDLIPGGGDGYTF.

The gene calls are TRBV20-1 and TRBJ2-7; TRBD1 aligns across 10 bases. CDR1 and CDR2 (germline): DFQATT, SNEGSKA (reference sequence). The length of the CDR3 is 13 residues. J was trimmed by 4 bases and V by 6 bases; bases with no gene match: 6. CDR3 bases: TGCAGTGCGAGACAGGGGGCGGTTTACGAGCAGTACTTC. Translation: CSARQGAVYEQYF.

On this clonotype: A much bigger clone sits one base away, suggesting this may be a read error. This rearrangement joins TRBV20-1 to TRBJ2-5; D tentatively fits TRBD1 or TRBD2 (5 bases each). V was shortened by 2 bases and J by 7 bases, with 17 bases between the two germline ends. The CDR3 covers 14 residues. In germline, CDR1 is DFQATT, CDR2 SNEGSKA (reference sequence). CDR3 loop: CSARPLPTRGTQYF. In nucleotides, the CDR3 is TGCAGTGCTAGACCCCTCCCGACGAGGGGGACCCAGTACTTC.

At least ten counts were recorded for this clonotype. The chain has TRBV13 and TRBJ1-2, with 8 positions matching TRBD1. Germline assignment: CDR1 PRHDT and CDR2 FYEKMQ (reference sequence). CDR3 length: 17 residues. The ends lost 2 bases at V and 3 bases at J; junction bases unmatched: 11. CDR3: CASSLTQGALLYYGYTF. CDR3 nucleotide sequence: TGTGCCAGCAGCTTAACCCAGGGGGCGCTTCTTTACTATGGCTACACCTTC.

With regard to this clonotype: This may come from a read error, since a much larger clone is one base off. The missing conserved phenylalanine or tryptophan at the end of this CDR3 makes a read error likely. This chain connects TRBV11-2 to TRBJ2-7, with 7 positions matching TRBD2. The CDR3 is made up of 13 amino acids. The V and J ends lost 5 bases and 2 bases, in that order; junction bases with no gene match: 3. Germline values: CDR1 SGHAT, CDR2 FQNNGV. The DNA for the CDR3 is TGTGCCAGCAGCCGGGACTATGCCTACGAGCAGTACCTC. Translating gives CASSRDYAYEQYL.

The chain carries TRBV2 and TRBJ2-5, with D perhaps given as TRBD1 or TRBD2 (5 bases each). Germline CDR1 SNHLY, CDR2 FYNNEI. The CDR3 is 15 amino acids. V dropped 5 bases and J dropped 0 bases, with 13 bases sitting between them. The CDR3 DNA is TGTGCCAGCAGTTTCCTCGGGACGAACCAAGAGACCCAGTACTTC. Translated: CASSFLGTNQETQYF.

The chain uses TRBV9 and TRBJ2-2; D ambiguous. The CDR3 sequence is 15 residues long. Between the trimmed V and J ends, which lost 2 bases and 4 bases, there was a span of 12 bases. Germline lookup yields CDR1 SGDLS and CDR2 YYNGEE. The CDR3 nucleotides read TGTGCCAGCAGCGTCCAGGCGATTGGCACCGGGGAGCTGTTTTTT. It translates to CASSVQAIGTGELFF.

Note on this clonotype: Since a much larger clone is just one base distant, this may be a read error. This chain connects TRBV11-2 to TRBJ2-7; the D call may be TRBD1 or TRBD2 (5 bases each). In germline, CDR1 is SGHAT, CDR2 FQNNGV. The CDR3 has 14 residues. CDR3 nucleotides: TGTGCCAGCAGCTTATCCGGGACGCGCTACGGGCAGTACTTC. Translating gives CASSLSGTRYGQYF.

V gene TRBV5-1 combines with J gene TRBJ2-5; 7 bases agree with TRBD1. The CDR3 runs 16 residues. V lost 5 bases to trimming and J lost 2 bases; unmatched junction nucleotides: 12. In germline, CDR1 is SGHRS, CDR2 YFSETQ. CDR3 in DNA: TGCGCCAGCAGTCAGGGGGTCTCCTACGAGCAAGAGACCCAGTACTTC. This translates into CASSQGVSYEQETQYF.

The sample holds many counts of this clonotype. The rearrangement joins TRBV7-9 to TRBJ2-7; D is perhaps TRBD2 (6 bases). CDR1 is SEHNR and CDR2 is FQNEAQ in the germline V gene (reference sequence). This CDR3 contains 15 residues. V lost 2 bases and J lost 3, with 14 bases in between. This chain's CDR3 is CASSLPGRNGYEQYF. The CDR3 nucleotides are TGTGCCAGCAGCTTACCAGGGAGGAACGGCTACGAGCAGTACTTC.

This clonotype was found many times. The chain's CDR3 is CASSTRWRGTGAHYGYTF. The CDR3 nucleotides read TGTGCCAGCAGCACCCGATGGCGCGGGACAGGGGCTCACTATGGCTACACCTTC. V is TRBV5-8 and J is TRBJ1-2; 10 positions match TRBD1. The CDR3 spans 18 residues. The V and J ends lost 4 bases and 3 bases, in that order; junction bases with no gene match: 15. Germline CDR1 and CDR2: SGHTS and YDEGEE.

The gene calls are TRBV15 and TRBJ2-7; 10 bases are a match to TRBD2. The J call may not be correct, given that the DNA end is closer to TRBJ2-1. The CDR3 has 16 residues. Germline CDR1 and CDR2: LNHNV and YYDKDF (reference sequence). CDR3 in DNA: TGTGCCACCAGCAGGTCGAGCGGGGGGGGGTACAATGAGCAGTTCTTC. The encoded protein is CATSRSSGGGYNEQFF.

Many counts were recorded for this clonotype. The rearrangement joins TRBV20-1 to TRBJ2-5; D is undetermined. Trimming shortened V by 6 bases and J by 9 bases, and 14 bases separated the two germline ends. The CDR3 loop spans 11 amino acids. Germline lookup yields CDR1 DFQATT and CDR2 SNEGSKA (reference sequence). Written as DNA, the CDR3 is TGCAGTGCGAGCTTAGAGCTCGCCCAGTACTTC. It encodes CSASLELAQYF.

The chain uses TRBV7-9 and TRBJ2-7; unclear D gene. The DNA end is a closer match to TRBJ2-1, so the J assignment may be wrong. The CDR3 covers 13 residues. The germline gives CDR1 SEHNR, CDR2 FQNEAQ (reference sequence). The CDR3 DNA sequence: TGTGCCAGCAGCTTAGGGTGGGTTGTTGAGCAGTTCTTC. It encodes CASSLGWVVEQFF.

The chain combines TRBV6-1 with TRBJ1-1; tentatively, D is TRBD1 (5 bases). Trimming pared 5 bases from V and 1 base from J, leaving 11 bases between. The germline CDR1 and CDR2 sequences are MNHNS and SASEGT. This CDR3 region has 14 residues. The CDR3 nucleotides read TGTGCCAGCAGTTACGACAGAAAGAACACTGAAGCTTTCTTT. Translation gives CASSYDRKNTEAFF.

This clonotype came up many times. The V and J genes are TRBV12-3 or TRBV12-4 and TRBJ1-3; the D gene is possibly TRBD1 (5 bases). V was clipped by 4 bases and J by 2 bases, with 6 bases between them. This CDR3 has 13 amino acids. CDR3 residues: CASSSTAGNTIYF. The CDR3 nucleotides read TGTGCCAGCAGTTCGACAGCTGGAAACACCATATATTTT.